This is a list of T cell receptor beta chains from one sample in a study of cytomegalovirus exposure and HLA in healthy donors. Only in-frame clones appear in the TCRdb table, and some are missing; sequencing was by immunoSEQ multiplex PCR. The data hold approximately 82,000 clones, with approximately 65% observed a single time. The sample comprised PBMCs. The receptor source for this set is a woman aged 25 to 39 in good health and CMV-seropositive. Each CDR3 is given with its conserved first and last residue. A D gene is named only where the DNA matches it firmly. The listing skips clone size in some rows; elsewhere it reads once, few, many or a size class.

TRBD2	17	TRBV11-2	TRBJ2-2	few	TGTGCCAGCAGCTCATCTAGCGGGGGGACGAACACCGGGGAGCTGTTTTTT	CASSSSSGGTNTGELFF
TRBD2	19	TRBV4-1	TRBJ2-1	few	TGCGCCAGCAGCCCCAGACTAGCGGGGCAAATAAGCTCCTACAATGAGCAGTTCTTC	CASSPRLAGQISSYNEQFF
NA	14	TRBV27	TRBJ2-3	NA	TGTGCCAGCAGTTTAGGCAACCCTCCGGATACGCAGTATTTT	CASSLGNPPDTQYF
NA	13	TRBV9	TRBJ1-6	few	TGTGCCAGCAGCGGAACCGGGACTCGAAGACTCCACTTT	CASSGTGTRRLHF
NA	14	TRBV9	TRBJ1-3	NA	TGTGCCAGCAGCTTTGACAGTGCTGGAAACACCATATATTTT	CASSFDSAGNTIYF
NA	14	TRBV25-1	TRBJ1-4	NA	TGTGCCAGCGGACTACACGCAACTAATGAAAAACTGTTTTTT	CASGLHATNEKLFF
NA	16	TRBV10-1	TRBJ1-3	NA	TGCGCCAGCAGTGACGGTATCCGGGGTTCTGGAAACACCATATATTTT	CASSDGIRGSGNTIYF
TRBD1	13	TRBV6-1	TRBJ1-1	NA	TGTGCCAGCAGCGACAGGGAGAATACTGAAGCTTTCTTT	CASSDRENTEAFF
NA	15	TRBV7-9	TRBJ1-6	once	TGTGCCAGCAGCTTAGGGGAGGTAGATAATTCACCCCTCCACTTT	CASSLGEVDNSPLHF
NA	13	TRBV4-1	TRBJ1-1	NA	TGCGCCAGCAGCCCCAGGGGGAACACTGAAGCTTTCTTT	CASSPRGNTEAFF
NA	17	TRBV19	TRBJ1-2	once	TGTGCCAGTAGTTCTGGCCAACAGACAGCACGTATCTATGGCTACACCTTC	CASSSGQQTARIYGYTF
NA	15	TRBV18	TRBJ1-6	few	TGTGCCAGCTCACCCCAAGGGGTAGTGGGTTCACCCCTCCACTTT	CASSPQGVVGSPLHF
NA	13	TRBV6-1	TRBJ1-2	once	TGTGCCAGCACGGGACAAACTAACTATGGCTACACCTTC	CASTGQTNYGYTF
TRBD1	13	TRBV5-1	TRBJ1-2	once	TGCGCCAGAGGTATGACAGGGTTTCGTGGCTACCCCTTC	CARGMTGFRGYPF
TRBD2	13	TRBV25-1	TRBJ2-1	few	TGTGCCGCCGGGCTAGCGGGCTACAATGAGCAGTTCTTC	CAAGLAGYNEQFF
TRBD1	17	TRBV19	TRBJ1-5	NA	TGTGCCAGTAGAGCTAAACTACAGGGGTATAGCAATCAGCCCCAGCATTTT	CASRAKLQGYSNQPQHF
NA	13	TRBV5-6	TRBJ1-2	NA	TGTGCCAGCAGCTCCCCGGCAGGGAATGGCTACACCTTC	CASSSPAGNGYTF
TRBD1	14	TRBV28	TRBJ1-5	NA	TGTGCCAGCAGTATACAGGGGGCAACTCAGCCCCAGCATTTT	CASSIQGATQPQHF
TRBD2	17	TRBV5-8	TRBJ2-7	NA	TGTGCCAGCAGCCCCGTTTTTACTAGCGGGGGTACCTACGAGCAGTACTTC	CASSPVFTSGGTYEQYF
NA	14	TRBV18	TRBJ1-2	NA	TGTGCCAGCTCACCTCGTCGGGTTTTCGTTGGCTACACCTTC	CASSPRRVFVGYTF
NA	14	TRBV7-3	TRBJ2-3	few	TGTGCCAGCAGCTCCGAGCGGGCCACAGATACGCAGTATTTT	CASSSERATDTQYF
NA	14	TRBV10-3	TRBJ1-1	NA	TGTGCCATCAGTGTAGGGGCTCTGAACACTGAAGCTTTCTTT	CAISVGALNTEAFF
NA	13	TRBV6-1	TRBJ2-3	NA	TGTGCCAGCAGCCTTAACAGGGAAGATACGCAGTATTTT	CASSLNREDTQYF
TRBD1	11	TRBV20-1	TRBJ1-2	NA	TGCAGTGCGACAGGGAACTATGGCTACACCTTC	CSATGNYGYTF
TRBD1	15	TRBV19	TRBJ1-2	NA	TGTGCCAGTAGTACCCGGGACAGGGGATTTTATGGCTACACCTTC	CASSTRDRGFYGYTF
TRBD1	14	TRBV7-3	TRBJ2-1	once	TGTGCCAGCAGTCGCGCCACAGGGGGCAGTGAGCAGTTCTTC	CASSRATGGSEQFF
TRBD1	15	TRBV6-1	TRBJ1-5	NA	TGTGCCAGCAGTGAGGAACAGGGGGTCGGACAGCCCCAGCATTTT	CASSEEQGVGQPQHF
NA	14	TRBV19	TRBJ1-1	few	TGTGCCAGTAGTATAGATCACAGGAACACTGAAGCTTTCTTT	CASSIDHRNTEAFF
TRBD1	15	TRBV10-3	TRBJ2-7	few	TGTGCCATCAGTGCCTCCGGGACAGGGGTATACGAGCAGTACTTC	CAISASGTGVYEQYF
TRBD1	12	TRBV27	TRBJ2-5	few	TGTGCCAGTCGACAGGGGTCTGAGACCCAGTACTTC	CASRQGSETQYF
TRBD1	18	TRBV4-1	TRBJ1-3	NA	TGCGCCAGCAGCCCCCCCGGACAGGGGACTAGCTCTGGAAACACCATATATTTT	CASSPPGQGTSSGNTIYF
TRBD1	14	TRBV28	TRBJ2-7	NA	TGTGCCAGCGGCCTTCGACAGGGGGCCTACGAGCAGTACTTC	CASGLRQGAYEQYF
TRBD1	16	TRBV27	TRBJ2-2	NA	TGTGCCAGCAGTCCGTGGGGGACAGGGAACACCGGGGAGCTGTTTTTT	CASSPWGTGNTGELFF
TRBD2	17	TRBV4-2	TRBJ2-6	NA	TGTGCCAGCGGTTCACTAGCGGGGGCCAGGGGGGCCAACGTCCTGACTTTC	CASGSLAGARGANVLTF
TRBD1	13	TRBV5-4	TRBJ1-1	NA	TGTGCCAGCAGCTTAGACACCGGGACAGGAGCTTTCTTT	CASSLDTGTGAFF
NA	12	TRBV29-1	TRBJ1-4	NA	TGCAGCGTTGCCAGGGCCAATGAAAAACTGTTTTTT	CSVARANEKLFF
NA	16	TRBV2	TRBJ2-1	NA	TGTGCCAGCAGAGAAGGTATCCCCCTGAGGCGGGATGAGCAGTTCTTC	CASREGIPLRRDEQFF
NA	14	TRBV18	TRBJ1-6	NA	TGTGCCAGCTCACCTCAGGGCGCTAATTCACCCCTCCACTTT	CASSPQGANSPLHF
TRBD2	15	TRBV6-6	TRBJ2-7	once	TGTGCCAGCAGTTACTTTGGGCCTAGCGGTTACGAGCAGTACTTC	CASSYFGPSGYEQYF
NA	14	TRBV5-1	TRBJ2-1	NA	TGCGCCAGCAGCACAGGGAATACCTACAATGAGCAGTTCTTC	CASSTGNTYNEQFF
TRBD1	16	TRBV7-9	TRBJ1-5	NA	TGTGCCAGCAGCCTAGGGACAGGGGTCTTAGGTCAGCCCCAGCATTTT	CASSLGTGVLGQPQHF
TRBD1	15	TRBV15	TRBJ1-6	NA	TGTGCCACCAGCAGAGATCGGGACAGAAATTCACCCCTCCACTTT	CATSRDRDRNSPLHF
NA	15	TRBV10-1	TRBJ2-1	NA	TGCGCCAGCAGTACTAAAACAGGGTCCTACAATGAGCAGTTCTTC	CASSTKTGSYNEQFF